What follows are 8 T cell receptor beta chains derived from one specimen sequenced in a study of T cells in Graves' hyperthyroidism and ophthalmopathy. RNA transcripts served as the template for amplifying TCR beta CDR3 regions. HTBI primers drove first-round RT-PCR of the TCR CDR3. TCRdb redid the calling of the multiplex PCR reads with MiXCR, one entry per CDR3 protein. The table includes around 450,000 distinct CDR3 sequences, about a sixth detected once. The sample consisted of blood. Receptors originate from a woman between 18 and 29 years old with Graves' hyperthyroidism.

This clonotype was seen more than once but under ten times. DNA for the CDR3: TGTGCCAGCTCCTCCCAAGCCTACGAGCAGTACTTC. The encoded protein is CASSSQAYEQYF. V usage is TRBV6-2 or TRBV6-3 and J usage is TRBJ2-7; no reliable D call. V lost 8 bases and J 2 bases, leaving 10 bases between the germline ends. The CDR3 spans 12 residues. Germline CDR1 MNHEY, CDR2 SVGEGT.

At least ten counts were recorded for this clonotype. The chain combines TRBV28 with TRBJ2-7, with D possibly being TRBD2 (7 bases). V gave up 0 bases and J gave up 4 bases, with 19 bases separating them. The CDR3 runs to 17 residues. Per the germline V gene, CDR1 is MDHEN and CDR2 is SYDVKM. The CDR3 here is CASSLWGAAGDKYEQYF. CDR3 bases: TGTGCCAGCAGTTTATGGGGGGCGGCGGGGGATAAGTACGAGCAGTACTTC.

The V gene is TRBV11-2, the J gene TRBJ2-1, with 14 bases fitting TRBD2. Germline CDR1 SGHAT, CDR2 FQNNGV. There are 17 residues in the CDR3. The J segment lost 8 bases and the V segment lost 0 bases, leaving 6 bases of the junction unmatched. The CDR3 is CASSLDGTSGGGDEQFF. The CDR3 DNA follows: TGTGCCAGCAGCTTAGATGGGACTAGCGGGGGAGGCGATGAGCAGTTCTTC.

V gene TRBV24-1 combines with J gene TRBJ1-1, with TRBD1 matching over 12 bases. V was clipped by 4 bases and J by 3 bases; unmatched bases: 5. The V gene's germline CDR1 is KGHDR and CDR2 SFDVKD. The CDR3 contains 16 residues. CDR3 in amino acids: CATSDSGTGGYTEAFF. CDR3 DNA sequence: TGTGCCACCAGTGACTCCGGGACAGGGGGCTACACTGAAGCTTTCTTT.

The table lists this clonotype with many counts. The V and J genes are TRBV7-9 and TRBJ2-4; D is unclear. CDR3 length: 14 residues. Trimming took off 3 bases at V and 6 bases at J, with 12 bases between the two ends. Germline values: CDR1 SEHNR, CDR2 FQNEAQ (reference sequence). CDR3 residues: CASSFISRGNIQYF. CDR3 bases: TGTGCCAGCAGCTTTATTTCCCGAGGAAACATTCAGTACTTC.

In its sample, this clonotype was seen a few times. V usage is TRBV9 and J usage is TRBJ1-6; tentative D call: TRBD1 (5 bases). The CDR3 length is 15 residues. Trimming took 3 bases from V and 5 from J, leaving 12 bases between them. Germline values: CDR1 SGDLS, CDR2 YYNGEE. The CDR3 reads CASSGTGANNSPLHF. CDR3 coding DNA: TGTGCCAGCAGCGGAACCGGGGCGAATAATTCACCCCTCCACTTT.

Only a few counts were recorded for this clonotype. The chain has TRBV19 and TRBJ1-2; D is perhaps TRBD1 (6 bases). In germline, CDR1 is LNHDA, CDR2 SQIVND (reference sequence). Trimming shortened V by 0 bases and J by 6 bases, and 11 bases separated the two germline ends. This CDR3 region has 14 residues. CDR3 loop: CASSIDRDTHGYTF. The DNA of the CDR3 is TGTGCCAGTAGTATAGATCGGGACACCCATGGCTACACCTTC.

This clonotype was detected ten times or more. CDR3 in amino acids: CAWSSGQGYEQYF. Here the CDR3 DNA reads TGTGCCTGGAGTAGCGGACAGGGCTACGAGCAGTACTTC. The chain uses TRBV30 and TRBJ2-7; TRBD1 matches 8 bases. Germline V gives CDR1 GTSNPN, CDR2 SVGIG (reference sequence). Trimming cost V 2 bases and J 3 bases; bases outside gene matches: 3. The CDR3 runs to 13 residues.